The next 32 T cell receptor beta chains were all read from a single sample in a study of T cell changes during pregnancy in multiple sclerosis. Sequencing used immunoSEQ multiplex PCR; TCRdb keeps in-frame clones, though not all of them. The sample has about 45,000 clones, less than 95% seen once. This sample comprised CD8+ T cells from peripheral blood mononuclear cells, obtained in the second trimester of pregnancy. The receptors shown here come from a female donor with multiple sclerosis, enrolled in a pregnancy study.

The chain carries TRBV25-1 and TRBJ2-1; 7 bases match TRBD1. J lost 8 bases, V lost 2 bases, and 12 bases had no gene match. The CDR3 loop spans 16 amino acids. Germline loops: CDR1 MGHDK, CDR2 SYGVNS. The CDR3, as DNA: TGTGCCAGCAGTGAAATAGGCAGGGGGATTATCGATGAGCAGTTCTTC. As protein: CASSEIGRGIIDEQFF.

J is TRBJ1-2 and V is TRBV5-6, with 7 positions matching TRBD1. The ends lost 1 base at V and 8 bases at J; junction bases unmatched: 17. This CDR3 contains 17 residues. Germline V gene lookup returns CDR1 SGHDT and CDR2 YYEEEE. The CDR3 loop reads CASSLMRDSLLVPGYTF. CDR3 bases: TGTGCCAGCAGCTTGATGAGGGACAGCCTTTTAGTCCCCGGCTACACCTTC.

V gene TRBV6-1 combines with J gene TRBJ2-1; 7 nucleotides line up with TRBD1. Germline V gives CDR1 MNHNS, CDR2 SASEGT. The CDR3 has 13 residues. Trimming took 6 bases from V and 9 from J; bases not matched to a gene: 8. In DNA form, the CDR3 reads TGTGCCAGCAGAAACAGGGGAAGCATTGAGCAGTTCTTC. This codes for CASRNRGSIEQFF.

The chain joins TRBV14 to TRBJ2-4, with TRBD2 as a possible D gene (6 bases). Per the germline V gene, CDR1 is SGHDN and CDR2 is FVKESK. Trimming stripped 3 bases from V and 6 bases from J, with 18 bases between. The CDR3 runs to 16 residues. For the CDR3, the DNA is TGTGCCAGCAGCCATGCCGGGAGCCGGTATTTAAACATTCAGTACTTC. Translating gives CASSHAGSRYLNIQYF.

This clone has a single count. V is TRBV6-4 and J is TRBJ2-7; TRBD1 matches 8 bases. From germline, CDR1 is MRHNA and CDR2 SNTAGT. The CDR3 has 14 amino acids. V gave up 3 bases and J gave up 1 base; unmatched junction bases: 2. In DNA form, the CDR3 reads TGTGCCAGCAGTGAGGGGGACAGGTCCTACGAGCAGTACTTC. The encoded protein is CASSEGDRSYEQYF.

This chain uses TRBV9 with TRBJ2-1; the D gene is possibly TRBD1 (6 bases). This CDR3 is 14 amino acids long. V was shortened by 5 bases and J by 10 bases, with 19 bases between the two germline ends. Germline assignment: CDR1 SGDLS and CDR2 YYNGEE. As DNA, the CDR3 is TGTGCCAGCAGTGCGTCTGGGGGCGGGCGGGAGCAGTTCTTC. Translating it yields CASSASGGGREQFF.

The chain is built from TRBV5-1 and TRBJ2-2; weak D call: TRBD1 (5 bases). The CDR3 is 17 residues long. V was trimmed by 3 bases and J by 4 bases, leaving 19 bases between them. Germline V gene data show CDR1 as SGHRS and CDR2 as YFSETQ. The CDR3 sequence: CASSSQQAFGFTGELFF. For the CDR3, the DNA is TGCGCCAGCAGCTCCCAACAGGCGTTCGGTTTCACCGGGGAGCTGTTTTTT.

The V gene is TRBV5-4, the J gene TRBJ1-1; D is perhaps TRBD1 (6 bases). Germline-derived CDR1 and CDR2 are SGHNT and YYREEE (reference sequence). This CDR3 has 11 residues. V was cut by 7 bases and J by 5 bases, with 9 bases left in between. The CDR3 is CASEQGTEAFF. The CDR3 nucleotides are TGTGCCAGCGAACAGGGTACTGAAGCTTTCTTT.

CDR3 in amino acids: CASSYPGQGDEKLFF. CDR3 DNA sequence: TGTGCCAGCAGTTACCCGGGACAGGGGGACGAAAAACTGTTTTTT. The gene calls are TRBV6-5 and TRBJ1-4; 11 bases align to TRBD1. Germline CDR1 MNHEY, CDR2 SVGAGI. CDR3 length: 15 amino acids. The trim removed 2 bases at V and 8 bases at J, leaving 4 bases unmatched.

This chain uses TRBV19 with TRBJ2-7, with a tentative D call TRBD2 (5 bases). The CDR3 totals 13 residues. Between the trimmed V and J ends, which lost 6 bases and 3 bases, there was a span of 12 bases. Germline CDR1 and CDR2: LNHDA and SQIVND (reference sequence). This CDR3 reads CASSLAQDYEQYF. DNA of the CDR3: TGTGCCAGTAGCCTAGCTCAAGACTACGAGCAGTACTTC.

The chain joins TRBV29-1 to TRBJ2-3; 12 nucleotides match TRBD2. Germline V gives CDR1 SQVTM, CDR2 ANQGSEA. J was trimmed by 7 bases and V by 7 bases; bases with no gene match: 9. This CDR3 is 14 amino acids long. CDR3 DNA sequence: TGCAGCGACCTAGCGGGGGGGTACATCCATACGCAGTATTTT. Protein: CSDLAGGYIHTQYF.

The CDR3 loop reads CAATGDRNTEAFF. The DNA for the CDR3 is TGTGCCGCAACAGGGGATCGGAACACTGAAGCTTTCTTT. The rearrangement links TRBV7-9 to TRBJ1-1; 7 bases align to TRBD1. Looked up from germline, CDR1 is SEHNR and CDR2 is FQNEAQ (reference sequence). The CDR3 is 13 residues long. The V gene end was trimmed by 11 bases and the J gene end by 1 base; junction bases not matched to a gene: 7.

V gene TRBV4-3 combines with J gene TRBJ1-4, with TRBD1 identical over 8 bases. CDR3 length: 15 amino acids. CDR1 and CDR2 (germline): LGHNA, YSLEER. Trimming removed 0 bases from V and 6 bases from J; junction bases left unmatched: 3. The CDR3: CASSQDRTGHEKLFF. The CDR3 bases are TGCGCCAGCAGCCAAGATAGGACAGGGCATGAAAAACTGTTTTTT.

With respect to this clone: An end of the junction differs from the germline gene, which may be a read error. The J gene is TRBJ2-1, the V gene TRBV7-7; 8 bases line up with TRBD2. This CDR3 spans 12 amino acids. Germline assignment: CDR1 SSHAT and CDR2 FNYEAQ (reference sequence). CDR3 nucleotide sequence: TGTGCTAGCAGCTCAACTAGCGGAGAGCAGTTCTTC. This sequence encodes CASSSTSGEQFF.

This clone was counted once. This rearrangement joins TRBV6-5 to TRBJ2-1; 7 bases align to TRBD2. J was trimmed by 3 bases and V by 7 bases; bases with no gene match: 9. CDR3 length equals 15 residues. Per germline, CDR1 MNHEY and CDR2 SVGAGI. CDR3 coding DNA: TGTGCCAGCACCGAGAGCGGGGCGGACTACAATGAGCAGTTCTTC. It translates to CASTESGADYNEQFF.

This chain connects TRBV4-2 to TRBJ2-1, with TRBD2 identical over 10 bases. The germline gives CDR1 LGHNA, CDR2 YNFKEQ. The CDR3 loop spans 16 amino acids. Trimming took 0 bases from V and 6 from J; bases not matched to a gene: 5. The CDR3 spells CASSQEPAGGVNEQFF. The CDR3 region has the DNA TGTGCCAGCAGCCAAGAACCAGCGGGGGGGGTCAATGAGCAGTTCTTC.

This chain joins TRBV4-3 and TRBJ1-6, with D possibly matching TRBD1 (6 bases). The V gene's germline CDR1 is LGHNA and CDR2 YSLEER. The ends were cut back, 3 bases at V and 7 bases at J, with 13 bases in the middle. This CDR3 is 15 amino acids long. The CDR3 nucleotides are TGCGCCAGCAGCCAGATCGGGACATTGAATTCACCCCTCCACTTT. Protein product: CASSQIGTLNSPLHF.

The J gene is TRBJ2-7, the V gene TRBV13; 8 bases agree with TRBD2. J lost 5 bases, V lost 5 bases, and 2 bases had no gene match. The CDR3 contains 12 residues. CDR1 and CDR2 from the germline V gene are PRHDT and FYEKMQ (reference sequence). The CDR3 coding sequence is TGTGCCAGCAGCGCGGGGGGAGACGAGCAGTACTTC. It translates to CASSAGGDEQYF.

J is TRBJ2-1 and V is TRBV19; no definite D call. Germline assignment: CDR1 LNHDA and CDR2 SQIVND (reference sequence). Trimming took off 3 bases at V and 2 bases at J, with 8 bases between the two ends. This CDR3 has 14 residues. This CDR3 reads CASSISLAYNEQFF. The CDR3 DNA is TGTGCCAGTAGTATTTCTCTAGCCTACAATGAGCAGTTCTTC.

The V gene is TRBV9, the J gene TRBJ2-6, with 8 bases identical to TRBD2. CDR3 length: 17 amino acids. Germline V gives CDR1 SGDLS, CDR2 YYNGEE. The V segment lost 4 bases and the J segment 1 base; nucleotides outside the gene matches: 7. The CDR3 bases are TGTGCCAGCAGCAATCAGCGGGGGAAGTCTGGGGCCAACGTCCTGACTTTC. Translated, it gives CASSNQRGKSGANVLTF.

The V call is TRBV6-1, the J call TRBJ2-3; possibly TRBD1 for D (5 bases). Germline lookup yields CDR1 MNHNS and CDR2 SASEGT. There are 15 residues in the CDR3. Trimming cost V 2 bases and J 0 bases, with 9 bases left between them. The CDR3 DNA reads TGTGCCAGCAGTGAAATCCAGGGAAGCACAGATACGCAGTATTTT. Amino acid sequence: CASSEIQGSTDTQYF.

The chain is built from TRBV5-4 and TRBJ2-1, with D possibly matching TRBD1 (6 bases). The CDR3 length is 15 residues. CDR1 is SGHNT, CDR2 YYREEE, per germline (reference sequence). V was cut by 4 bases and J by 2 bases, with 13 bases left in between. The CDR3 protein is CASSVQGWAYNEQFF. The CDR3 nucleotides read TGTGCCAGCAGCGTCCAGGGGTGGGCCTACAATGAGCAGTTCTTC.

The chain uses TRBV29-1 and TRBJ1-3, with a tentative D call TRBD1 (5 bases). Per germline, CDR1 SQVTM and CDR2 ANQGSEA. This CDR3 contains 14 residues. V was clipped by 6 bases and J by 2 bases, with 14 bases between them. The chain's CDR3 is CSVTTGSTGNTIYF. In DNA, the CDR3 is TGCAGCGTGACAACAGGTAGCACTGGAAACACCATATATTTT.

The V call is TRBV9, the J call TRBJ1-1, with D possibly TRBD1 on 5 matching bases. The V gene's germline CDR1 is SGDLS and CDR2 YYNGEE. Trimming pared 0 bases from V and 0 bases from J, leaving 6 bases between. CDR3 length: 14 amino acids. The CDR3 DNA sequence: TGTGCCAGCAGCGTAGACAGGTTGAACACTGAAGCTTTCTTT. Translating gives CASSVDRLNTEAFF. Together with reference TRBV9 and TRBJ1-1, the CDR3 gives the full variable domain: DSGVTQTPKHLITATGQRVTLRCSPRSGDLSVYWYQQSLDQGLQFLIQYYNGEERAKGNILERFSAQQFPDLHSELNLSSLELGDSALYFCASSVDRLNTEAFFGQGTRLTVV.

The rearrangement uses TRBV11-2 and TRBJ2-7; 9 nucleotides line up with TRBD1. The J segment lost 6 bases and the V segment lost 5 bases, leaving 11 bases of the junction unmatched. The CDR3 spans 15 residues. Germline assignment: CDR1 SGHAT and CDR2 FQNNGV. The chain's CDR3 is CASSIGETGGSEQYF. The DNA for the CDR3 is TGTGCCAGCAGCATAGGAGAGACAGGGGGGAGCGAGCAGTACTTC.

This clone was seen only once. CDR3 bases: TGTGCCAGCAAAAGGCCGGGTCAGTACTACGAGCAGTACTTC. Protein sequence: CASKRPGQYYEQYF. The chain carries TRBV2 and TRBJ2-7; unclear D gene. The V end was cut by 7 bases, the J end by 3 bases, with 16 bases between. The CDR3 runs to 14 residues. CDR1 is SNHLY and CDR2 is FYNNEI in the germline V gene.

The genes are TRBV5-6 and TRBJ1-1, with D maybe TRBD1 (5 bases). CDR1 and CDR2 from the germline V gene are SGHDT and YYEEEE. V lost 2 bases and J 3 bases, leaving 8 bases between the germline ends. CDR3 length equals 13 residues. The CDR3 reads CASSFGADTEAFF. In nucleotides, the CDR3 is TGTGCCAGCAGCTTTGGGGCGGACACTGAAGCTTTCTTT. Full variable domain (outside the CDR3, taken from reference TRBV5-6 and TRBJ1-1): DAGVTQSPTHLIKTRGQQVTLRCSPKSGHDTVSWYQQALGQGPQFIFQYYEEEERQRGNFPDRFSGHQFPNYSSELNVNALLLGDSALYLCASSFGADTEAFFGQGTRLTVV.

The chain employs TRBV7-8 and TRBJ1-2; TRBD1 is a possible D gene (5 bases). CDR1 SGHVS and CDR2 FQNEAQ come from the germline V gene. The CDR3 extends over 16 amino acids. V was cut by 7 bases and J by 2 bases, with 20 bases left in between. CDR3 nucleotide sequence: TGTGCCAGCATAGGGGCAGGGCCGGTCTGGAACTATGGCTACACCTTC. Encoded protein: CASIGAGPVWNYGYTF.

The chain uses TRBV7-9 and TRBJ1-4; tentative D call: TRBD1 (5 bases). Per the germline V gene, CDR1 is SEHNR and CDR2 is FQNEAQ (reference sequence). V shed 1 base and J shed 6 bases, with 21 bases lying between them. The CDR3 length is 18 residues. CDR3 DNA sequence: TGTGCCAGCAGCTTAGAGCACCGGAGGAGGGGCTGGTATGAAAAACTGTTTTTT. Its translation is CASSLEHRRRGWYEKLFF.

The V and J genes are TRBV30 and TRBJ2-3, with 9 bases that match TRBD2. Unmatched junction bases numbered 8, after V lost 6 bases and J lost 4 bases. CDR1 is GTSNPN, CDR2 SVGIG, per germline (reference sequence). This CDR3 is 14 amino acids long. CDR3 in DNA: TGTGCCTGTCCGCGGGGGGGAGTCTCAGATACGCAGTATTTT. This codes for CACPRGGVSDTQYF.

The V call is TRBV5-6, the J call TRBJ2-7; TRBD1 agrees at 8 bases. Germline CDR1 is SGHDT and CDR2 is YYEEEE. J lost 1 base, V lost 4 bases, and 4 bases had no gene match. The CDR3 runs to 14 residues. CDR3 protein: CASSPGTGSYEQYF. Written as DNA, the CDR3 is TGTGCCAGCAGCCCGGGGACAGGATCCTACGAGCAGTACTTC. Variable domain in full (rest from reference TRBV5-6 and TRBJ2-7): DAGVTQSPTHLIKTRGQQVTLRCSPKSGHDTVSWYQQALGQGPQFIFQYYEEEERQRGNFPDRFSGHQFPNYSSELNVNALLLGDSALYLCASSPGTGSYEQYFGPGTRLTVT.

The chain joins TRBV4-1 to TRBJ1-5; no definite D call. V was shortened by 0 bases and J by 4 bases, with 7 bases between the two germline ends. This CDR3 is built from 14 residues. Germline loops: CDR1 MGHRA, CDR2 YSYEKL. CDR3 protein: CASSQERGNQPQHF. For the CDR3, the DNA is TGCGCCAGCAGCCAAGAGAGAGGGAATCAGCCCCAGCATTTT.